One and the same sample provided the 7 T cell receptor beta chains below, sequenced in a study of blood T cell repertoires in COVID-19. Profiled with immunoSEQ multiplex PCR; TCRdb holds only in-frame clones, not every one. The data show about 100,000 clones, more than 75% seen once. Sequenced input: peripheral blood. These receptors were obtained from a man aged 30-40 years in a cohort sampled during active COVID-19.

This chain joins TRBV5-4 and TRBJ1-2, with D unresolved. The germline CDR1 and CDR2 sequences are SGHNT and YYREEE (reference sequence). This CDR3 is 15 amino acids long. Trimming stripped 4 bases from V and 8 bases from J, with 21 bases between. The CDR3 DNA reads TGTGCCAGCAGCACCAGGAACCGCGGGTCGGTCGGCTACACCTTC. Protein product: CASSTRNRGSVGYTF. Combining the CDR3 with reference TRBV5-4 and TRBJ1-2 gives the whole variable domain ETGVTQSPTHLIKTRGQQVTLRCSSQSGHNTVSWYQQALGQGPQFIFQYYREEENGRGNFPPRFSGLQFPNYSSELNVNALELDDSALYLCASSTRNRGSVGYTFGSGTRLTVV.

The chain has TRBV7-2 and TRBJ1-5, with no clear D. The CDR3 covers 16 residues. Per the germline V gene, CDR1 is SGHTA and CDR2 is FQGNSA. V was pared by 0 bases and J by 1 base, with 10 bases between. CDR3 sequence: CASSLAPGMSNQPQHF. Here the CDR3 DNA reads TGTGCCAGCAGCTTAGCGCCCGGGATGAGCAATCAGCCCCAGCATTTT.

In the case of this clone: Other DNA sequences in this sample translate to the same CDR3. V is TRBV30 and J is TRBJ2-7; maybe TRBD2 (6 bases). In germline, CDR1 is GTSNPN, CDR2 SVGIG (reference sequence). Trimming took 4 bases from V and 2 from J, leaving 6 bases between them. CDR3 length: 11 residues. The CDR3 DNA sequence: TGTGCCTGGACGGGAGCCTACGAGCAGTACTTC. Translating gives CAWTGAYEQYF.

This clone occurred once. The chain uses TRBV18 and TRBJ2-7, with D possibly matching TRBD1 (7 bases). V was pared by 6 bases and J by 3 bases, with 15 bases between. Per the germline V gene, CDR1 is KGHSH and CDR2 is LQKENI. CDR3 size: 14 residues. CDR3: CASSTRGAHYEQYF. The CDR3 region has the DNA TGTGCCAGCTCGACCAGGGGGGCCCACTACGAGCAGTACTTC.

The gene calls are TRBV27 and TRBJ2-7; 7 bases map to TRBD1. CDR1 MNHEY and CDR2 SMNVEV come from the germline V gene (reference sequence). The CDR3 sequence is 13 residues long. The V segment lost 5 bases and the J segment 2 bases; nucleotides outside the gene matches: 3. The CDR3 nucleotides are TGTGCCAGCAGTCCAGGGACAGCCTACGAGCAGTACTTC. It specifies CASSPGTAYEQYF.

The J gene is TRBJ1-2, the V gene TRBV28, with TRBD1 matching 8 bases. V dropped 7 bases and J dropped 5; count of bases not matched to a gene: 6. The germline V gene has CDR1 MDHEN and CDR2 SYDVKM. This CDR3 has 13 residues. The CDR3 region has the DNA TGTGCCAGCACTCCGGGACAGGAATATGGCTACACCTTC. It is translated as CASTPGQEYGYTF.

The chain couples TRBV11-2 to TRBJ1-5; D is uncertain. Per germline, CDR1 SGHAT and CDR2 FQNNGV. The V gene lost 2 bases and the J gene lost 2 bases, with 7 bases spanning the gap. This CDR3 is 14 amino acids long. The CDR3 DNA sequence: TGTGCCAGCAGCTTAAACAACGGCAATCAGCCCCAGCATTTT. It specifies CASSLNNGNQPQHF.